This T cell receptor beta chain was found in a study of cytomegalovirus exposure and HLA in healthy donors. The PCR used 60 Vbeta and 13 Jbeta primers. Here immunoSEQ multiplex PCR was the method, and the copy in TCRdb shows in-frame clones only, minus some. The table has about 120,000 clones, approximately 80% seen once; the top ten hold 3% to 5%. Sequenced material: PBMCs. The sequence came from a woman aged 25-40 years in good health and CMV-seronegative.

The CDR3 nucleotides are TGTGCCACCAGCGGTGGGCCAGGGCCGGGTGAAAAACTGTTTTTT. Its protein is CATSGGPGPGEKLFF. The gene calls are TRBV15 and TRBJ1-4, with D maybe TRBD1 (5 bases). V gave up 5 bases and J gave up 7 bases, with 17 bases separating them. The CDR3 is made up of 15 amino acids. Germline CDR1 and CDR2: LNHNV and YYDKDF (reference sequence).